This T cell receptor beta chain came from a study of blood T cell repertoires in COVID-19. The overall study: Acute-phase and convalescent COVID-19 samples originated in the United States, Italy and Spain.

CDR1 is SEHNR, CDR2 FQNEAQ, per germline (reference sequence). This CDR3 has 13 residues. Trimming removed 0 bases at V and 4 bases at J, with 6 bases between. Those enrolled, adults aged about 18 to 89 years, came from around 25 US areas. This clone has just one count. Method: immunoSEQ multiplex PCR; TCRdb's copy keeps in-frame clones and lacks some. The table shows 200,000 to 250,000 clones, with approximately 89% occurring only once. V gene TRBV7-9 combines with J gene TRBJ2-5; D is uncertain. This TCR was recovered from a woman aged 25 to 45 who had been exposed to COVID-19. Sequencing input: PBMCs or T cells enriched from blood (not recorded which). CDR3 nucleotides: TGTGCCAGCAGCTTAGCCAGGTTAGAGACCCAGTACTTC. It specifies CASSLARLETQYF.